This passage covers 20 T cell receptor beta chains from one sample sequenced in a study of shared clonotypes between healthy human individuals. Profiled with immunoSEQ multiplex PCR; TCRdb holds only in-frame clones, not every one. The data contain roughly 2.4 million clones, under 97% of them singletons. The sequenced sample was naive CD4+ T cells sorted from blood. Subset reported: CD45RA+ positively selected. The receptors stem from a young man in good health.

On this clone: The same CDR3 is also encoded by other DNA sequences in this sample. CDR3 sequence: CASSLGTDTQYF. The DNA of the CDR3 is TGTGCCAGCAGCTTGGGCACAGATACGCAGTATTTT. The chain employs TRBV7-9 and TRBJ2-3; D is unresolved. Germline V gene data show CDR1 as SEHNR and CDR2 as FQNEAQ (reference sequence). The CDR3 has 12 residues. The V gene lost 3 bases and the J gene lost 1 base, with 2 bases spanning the gap.

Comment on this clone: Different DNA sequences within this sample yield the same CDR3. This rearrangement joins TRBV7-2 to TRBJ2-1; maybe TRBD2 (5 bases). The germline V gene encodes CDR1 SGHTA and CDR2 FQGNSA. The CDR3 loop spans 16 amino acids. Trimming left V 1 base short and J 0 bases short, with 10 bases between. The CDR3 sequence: CASSLDGGSSYNEQFF. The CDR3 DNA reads TGTGCCAGCAGCTTAGATGGTGGGAGCTCCTACAATGAGCAGTTCTTC.

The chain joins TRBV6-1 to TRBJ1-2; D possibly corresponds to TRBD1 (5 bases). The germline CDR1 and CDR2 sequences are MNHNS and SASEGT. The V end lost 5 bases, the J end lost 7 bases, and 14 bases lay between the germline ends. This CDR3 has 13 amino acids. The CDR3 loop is CASSFGTPGGYTF. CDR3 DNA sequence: TGTGCCAGCAGTTTCGGGACTCCGGGTGGCTACACCTTC.

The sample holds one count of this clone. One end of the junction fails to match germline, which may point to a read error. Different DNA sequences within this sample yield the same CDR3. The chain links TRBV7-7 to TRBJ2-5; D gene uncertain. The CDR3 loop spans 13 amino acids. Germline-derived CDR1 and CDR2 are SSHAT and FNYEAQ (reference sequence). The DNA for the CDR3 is TGTGCTAGCAGCTTAGGGCCCAGGGAGACCCAGTACTTC. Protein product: CASSLGPRETQYF.

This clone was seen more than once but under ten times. CDR3 DNA sequence: TGTGCCAGCAGCGTAGCAATGCATTCACCCCTCCACTTT. Its translation: CASSVAMHSPLHF. The chain recombines TRBV9 with TRBJ1-6, with D hard to call. Per germline, CDR1 SGDLS and CDR2 YYNGEE. V dropped 0 bases and J dropped 8 bases, with 6 bases sitting between them. This CDR3 contains 13 residues.

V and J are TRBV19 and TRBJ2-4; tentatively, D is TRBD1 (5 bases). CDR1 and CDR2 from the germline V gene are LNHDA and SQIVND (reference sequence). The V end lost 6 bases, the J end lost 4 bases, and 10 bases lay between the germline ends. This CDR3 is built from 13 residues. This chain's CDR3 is CASSADRKNIQYF. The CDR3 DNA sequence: TGTGCCAGTAGCGCCGACAGAAAAAACATTCAGTACTTC.

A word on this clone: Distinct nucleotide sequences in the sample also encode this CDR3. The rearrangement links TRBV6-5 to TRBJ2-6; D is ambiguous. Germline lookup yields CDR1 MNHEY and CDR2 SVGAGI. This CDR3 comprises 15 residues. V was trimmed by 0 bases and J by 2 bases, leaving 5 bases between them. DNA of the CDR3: TGTGCCAGCAGTTACTCTAGAACTGGGGCCAACGTCCTGACTTTC. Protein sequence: CASSYSRTGANVLTF.

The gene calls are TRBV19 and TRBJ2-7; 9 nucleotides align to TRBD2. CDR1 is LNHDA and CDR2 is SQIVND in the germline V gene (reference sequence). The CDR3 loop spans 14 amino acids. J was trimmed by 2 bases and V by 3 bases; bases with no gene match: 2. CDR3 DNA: TGTGCCAGTAGTATGGGACTAGCAGCCTACGAGCAGTACTTC. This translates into CASSMGLAAYEQYF.

The CDR3 loop is CASSVTGEGGKLFF. The DNA of the CDR3 is TGTGCCAGCAGTGTAACAGGGGAGGGGGGGAAACTGTTTTTT. The rearrangement joins TRBV25-1 to TRBJ1-4, with 7 nucleotides matching TRBD1. Germline CDR1 reads MGHDK; CDR2 reads SYGVNS. This CDR3 is 14 amino acids long. V lost 4 bases, J lost 11 bases, and 10 bases stayed unmatched.

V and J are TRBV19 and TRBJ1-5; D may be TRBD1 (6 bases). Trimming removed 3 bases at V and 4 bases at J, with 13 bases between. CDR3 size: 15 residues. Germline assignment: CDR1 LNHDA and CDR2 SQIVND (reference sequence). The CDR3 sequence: CASSMGRTGNQPQHF. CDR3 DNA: TGTGCCAGTAGTATGGGTCGTACAGGGAATCAGCCCCAGCATTTT.

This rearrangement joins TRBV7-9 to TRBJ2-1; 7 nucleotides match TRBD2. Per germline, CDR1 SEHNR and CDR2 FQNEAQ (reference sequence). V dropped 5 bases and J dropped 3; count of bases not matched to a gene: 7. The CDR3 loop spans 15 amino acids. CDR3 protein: CASSTPSGNYNEQFF. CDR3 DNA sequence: TGTGCCAGCAGCACGCCTAGCGGCAACTACAATGAGCAGTTCTTC.

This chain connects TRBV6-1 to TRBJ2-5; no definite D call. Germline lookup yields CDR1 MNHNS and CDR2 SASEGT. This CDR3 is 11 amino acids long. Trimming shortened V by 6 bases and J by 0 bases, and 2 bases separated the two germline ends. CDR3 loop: CASRYQETQYF. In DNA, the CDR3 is TGTGCCAGCAGGTACCAAGAGACCCAGTACTTC.

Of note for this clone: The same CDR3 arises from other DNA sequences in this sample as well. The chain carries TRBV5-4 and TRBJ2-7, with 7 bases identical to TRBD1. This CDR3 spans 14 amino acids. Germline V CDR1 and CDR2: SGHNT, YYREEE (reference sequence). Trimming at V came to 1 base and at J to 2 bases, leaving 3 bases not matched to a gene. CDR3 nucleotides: TGTGCCAGCAGCTTGCGGGGACAGACCTACGAGCAGTACTTC. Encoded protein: CASSLRGQTYEQYF.

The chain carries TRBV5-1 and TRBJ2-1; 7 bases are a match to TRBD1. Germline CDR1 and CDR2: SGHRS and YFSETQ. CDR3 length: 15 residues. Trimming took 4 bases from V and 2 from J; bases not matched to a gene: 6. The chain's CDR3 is CASSTSGGPYNEQFF. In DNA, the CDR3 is TGCGCCAGCAGCACGTCAGGGGGACCCTACAATGAGCAGTTCTTC.

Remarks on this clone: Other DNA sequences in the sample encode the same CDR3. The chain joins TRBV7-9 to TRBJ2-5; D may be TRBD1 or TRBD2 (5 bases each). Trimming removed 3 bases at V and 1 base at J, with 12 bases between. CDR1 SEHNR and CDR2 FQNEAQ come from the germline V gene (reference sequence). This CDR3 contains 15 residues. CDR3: CASSLGRGTQETQYF. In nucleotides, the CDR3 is TGTGCCAGCAGCTTGGGAAGAGGGACCCAAGAGACCCAGTACTTC.

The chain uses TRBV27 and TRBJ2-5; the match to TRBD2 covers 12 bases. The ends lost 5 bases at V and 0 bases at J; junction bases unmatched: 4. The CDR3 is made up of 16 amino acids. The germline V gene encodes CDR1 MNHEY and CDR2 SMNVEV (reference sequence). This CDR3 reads CASSRLAGVYQETQYF. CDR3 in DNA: TGTGCCAGCAGTAGACTAGCGGGGGTGTACCAAGAGACCCAGTACTTC.

The CDR3 sequence: CATSRAGGREQYF. The CDR3, as DNA: TGTGCCACCAGCAGAGCGGGCGGGAGGGAGCAGTACTTC. V is TRBV15 and J is TRBJ2-7; 8 nucleotides agree with TRBD2. The CDR3 consists of 13 residues. Germline V gene data show CDR1 as LNHNV and CDR2 as YYDKDF (reference sequence). Trimming cost V 1 base and J 7 bases; bases outside gene matches: 3.

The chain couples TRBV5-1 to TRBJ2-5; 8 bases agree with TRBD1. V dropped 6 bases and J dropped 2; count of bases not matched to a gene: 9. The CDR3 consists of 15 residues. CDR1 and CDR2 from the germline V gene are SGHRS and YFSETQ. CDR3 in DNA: TGCGCCAGCAAGCGACAGGGGCCGCCACAAGAGACCCAGTACTTC. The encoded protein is CASKRQGPPQETQYF. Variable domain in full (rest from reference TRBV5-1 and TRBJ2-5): KAGVTQTPRYLIKTRGQQVTLSCSPISGHRSVSWYQQTPGQGLQFLFEYFSETQRNKGNFPGRFSGRQFSNSRSEMNVSTLELGDSALYLCASKRQGPPQETQYFGPGTRLLVL.

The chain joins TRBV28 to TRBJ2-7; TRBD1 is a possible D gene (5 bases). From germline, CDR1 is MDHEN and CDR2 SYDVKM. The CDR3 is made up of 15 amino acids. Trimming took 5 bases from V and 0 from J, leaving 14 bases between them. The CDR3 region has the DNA TGTGCCAGCAGTCCCTCACAGGTCGGCTCCTACGAGCAGTACTTC. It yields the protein CASSPSQVGSYEQYF.

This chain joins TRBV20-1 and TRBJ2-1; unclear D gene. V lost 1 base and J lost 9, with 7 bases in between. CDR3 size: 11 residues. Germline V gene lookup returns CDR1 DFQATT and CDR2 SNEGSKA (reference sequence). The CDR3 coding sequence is TGCAGTGCTAGAGTGGTGGCTGAGCAGTTCTTC. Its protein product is CSARVVAEQFF.